These T cell receptor beta chains were read from a single sample in a study of cytomegalovirus exposure and HLA in healthy donors. Using immunoSEQ multiplex PCR, the repertoire was profiled, and TCRdb retains in-frame clones only, with some absent. The table includes roughly 330,000 clones, 87% detected once. What was sequenced was PBMCs. The receptors shown here come from a woman under 40 in good health and CMV-seropositive. Both conserved end residues are part of each CDR3. Fields, in order: J gene, clone size, V gene, D gene, CDR3 DNA, CDR3 protein. D genes are given only for firm matches. A row's size may be missing; if present it is once, few, many or a size class.

J: TRBJ2-7
size: NA
V: TRBV6-1
D: TRBD1
DNA: TGTGCCAGCAGTGAGCGACAGGGGTTCGACTACGAGCAGTACTTC
CDR3: CASSERQGFDYEQYF

J: TRBJ1-1
size: NA
V: TRBV30
D: NA
DNA: TGTGCCTGGAGTGTGTCAGGGGACACTGAAGCTTTCTTT
CDR3: CAWSVSGDTEAFF

J: TRBJ2-7
size: NA
V: TRBV27
D: NA
DNA: TGTGCCAGCAGTTTATCATTGACTGCTCCCTACGAGCAGTACTTC
CDR3: CASSLSLTAPYEQYF

J: TRBJ2-3
size: NA
V: TRBV4-1
D: NA
DNA: TGCGCCAGCGGGGTGGGGGGGGCTAGTACAGATACGCAGTATTTT
CDR3: CASGVGGASTDTQYF

J: TRBJ2-1
size: once
V: TRBV29-1
D: NA
DNA: TGCAGCGTTGGAGGGGGGGCTGAGCAGTTCTTC
CDR3: CSVGGGAEQFF

J: TRBJ1-5
size: once
V: TRBV12-2
D: NA
DNA: TGTGCAAGTCGACCCGGGACAGGGGATAGCAATCAGCCCCAGCATTTT
CDR3: CASRPGTGDSNQPQHF

J: TRBJ1-2
size: NA
V: TRBV7-9
D: NA
DNA: TGTGCCAGCAGCCCAGTACAGGTGTACTATGGCTACACCTTC
CDR3: CASSPVQVYYGYTF

J: TRBJ1-2
size: few
V: TRBV29-1
D: TRBD1
DNA: TGCAGCGGCGGTGACAGGGGGACTGGCTACACCTTC
CDR3: CSGGDRGTGYTF

J: TRBJ2-3
size: NA
V: TRBV14
D: NA
DNA: TGTGCCAGCAGCCAAGTTAGGCTAGCACGCACAGATACGCAGTATTTT
CDR3: CASSQVRLARTDTQYF

J: TRBJ2-3
size: NA
V: TRBV10-3
D: NA
DNA: TGTGCCATCAGTGCAGGGGGCACAGATACGCAGTATTTT
CDR3: CAISAGGTDTQYF

J: TRBJ2-7
size: NA
V: TRBV5-4
D: TRBD2
DNA: TGTGCCAGCAGAGCTGCGGGAGGGCCCTTGTACGAGCAGTACTTC
CDR3: CASRAAGGPLYEQYF

J: TRBJ2-5
size: NA
V: TRBV7-2
D: TRBD2
DNA: TGTGCCAGCAGCCCACGGACTAGCGGAGAGACCCAGTACTTC
CDR3: CASSPRTSGETQYF

J: TRBJ1-4
size: NA
V: TRBV28
D: NA
DNA: TGTGCCAGCGCCCTGGGGAGTAGGAAAAATGAAAAACTGTTTTTT
CDR3: CASALGSRKNEKLFF

J: TRBJ2-7
size: NA
V: TRBV19
D: NA
DNA: TGTGCCAGTAGCGATGCTAGCTCCTACGAGCAGTACTTC
CDR3: CASSDASSYEQYF